The sequence of this T cell receptor (beta chain) was determined in a study of T cell changes during pregnancy in multiple sclerosis. Using immunoSEQ multiplex PCR, the repertoire was profiled, and TCRdb retains in-frame clones only, with some absent. Here the sample spans roughly 99,000 clones, 92% being singletons. The CDR3 spans 17 residues. V dropped 1 base and J dropped 4 bases, with 17 bases sitting between them. Looked up from germline, CDR1 is MNHNS and CDR2 is SASEGT. The rearrangement uses TRBV6-1 and TRBJ1-5, with D maybe TRBD1 (6 bases). This TCR was recovered from a female donor in good health, enrolled as a control in a pregnancy study. Specimen: peripheral blood, collected after pregnancy. CDR3 sequence reads: CASSEVSRGPDNQPQHF. CDR3 DNA sequence: TGTGCCAGCAGTGAAGTTAGCAGGGGCCCCGATAATCAGCCCCAGCATTTT.